This T cell receptor beta chain was sequenced in a study of blood T cell repertoires in COVID-19. Trimming cost V 4 bases and J 2 bases; bases outside gene matches: 8. Germline V gene lookup returns CDR1 SGHRS and CDR2 YFSETQ. CDR3 length: 15 residues. Per the original methods: Scientists estimated how many nucleated cells there were by amplifying reference gene primers. The assay was immunoSEQ multiplex PCR, and TCRdb's table has in-frame clones only and misses some. The DNA gave D and trimming, while V, J and clone size come from that table. The sample contains about 240,000 clones, approximately 86% of which appear only once.

This sequence originates from a woman between 40 and 55 years old with acute COVID-19. This chain joins TRBV5-1 and TRBJ2-5; TRBD2 aligns across 7 bases. Sequencing input: PBMCs or T cells enriched from blood (not recorded which). Written as DNA, the CDR3 is TGCGCCAGCAGCCCAGTTCTAGCGGTTCAAGAGACCCAGTACTTC. This translates into CASSPVLAVQETQYF. Looking up the rest from reference TRBV5-1 and TRBJ2-5 gives the full variable domain: KAGVTQTPRYLIKTRGQQVTLSCSPISGHRSVSWYQQTPGQGLQFLFEYFSETQRNKGNFPGRFSGRQFSNSRSEMNVSTLELGDSALYLCASSPVLAVQETQYFGPGTRLLVL.